The 14 T cell receptor beta chains below were found in one sample sequenced in a study of OX40 agonist ivuxolimab in advanced cancers. The assay was immunoSEQ multiplex PCR, and TCRdb's table has in-frame clones only and misses some. Here the sample spans 35,000 to 50,000 clones, around 84% being singletons. Material: CD4+ or CD8+ T cells sorted from blood, obtained in a trial of the OX40 agonist ivuxolimab. The receptors here all came from an adult with an advanced solid tumor such as melanoma, head and neck, liver or kidney cancer.

The chain joins TRBV28 to TRBJ1-5; D is unclear. Germline-derived CDR1 and CDR2 are MDHEN and SYDVKM. The CDR3 covers 17 residues. The V and J ends lost 6 bases and 5 bases respectively, with 23 bases between them. The CDR3 bases are TGTGCCAGCAGCGTCAGAAGCTCAGGCCTCGCGCATCAGCCCCAGCATTTT. This codes for CASSVRSSGLAHQPQHF.

Details on this clone: Given a far larger clone just one base away, this is likely a sequencing read error. This chain links TRBV11-1 with TRBJ1-5; D is unclear. CDR1 is SGHAT, CDR2 FQDESV, per germline (reference sequence). With 5 bases removed from V and 5 bases from J, the gap between germline ends came to 10 bases. CDR3 length: 13 residues. DNA for the CDR3: TGTGCCAGCAGCCAAGAAAGCGATCAGCCCCAGCATTTT. Residues: CASSQESDQPQHF.

The V call is TRBV11-3, the J call TRBJ2-2; 10 nucleotides match TRBD1. Germline V gives CDR1 SGHNT, CDR2 YENEEA. Losses at the gene ends were 5 bases for V and 4 bases for J; bases not matched to a gene: 1. The CDR3 loop spans 14 amino acids. The CDR3 sequence is CASSRDRGTGELFF. The CDR3 nucleotides read TGTGCCAGCAGCCGGGACAGGGGCACCGGGGAGCTGTTTTTT.

This chain links TRBV27 with TRBJ2-1; the D gene could be TRBD1 or TRBD2 (5 bases each). The V and J ends lost 3 bases and 7 bases respectively, with 13 bases between them. The length of the CDR3 is 14 residues. The germline V gene encodes CDR1 MNHEY and CDR2 SMNVEV (reference sequence). In DNA form, the CDR3 reads TGTGCCAGCAGTTTGACTACAGGAGGAAATGAGCAGTTCTTC. It encodes CASSLTTGGNEQFF.

The chain has TRBV4-2 and TRBJ1-2; weak D call: TRBD1 (6 bases). V lost 2 bases and J lost 4, with 11 bases in between. The CDR3 extends over 14 amino acids. Germline V gives CDR1 LGHNA, CDR2 YNFKEQ. The CDR3 region has the DNA TGTGCCAGCAGCCAACCTACAGGGTCCTATGGCTACACCTTC. Translation: CASSQPTGSYGYTF.

The chain carries TRBV11-2 and TRBJ2-2, with a possible D match to TRBD2 (6 bases). V was clipped by 1 base and J by 8 bases, with 8 bases between them. The CDR3 is made up of 13 amino acids. Germline CDR1 is SGHAT and CDR2 is FQNNGV. CDR3 in DNA: TGTGCCAGCAGCTTAGGGGGGGTTGGGGAGCTGTTTTTT. It translates to CASSLGGVGELFF.

This chain connects TRBV27 to TRBJ2-2; D is unresolved. From germline, CDR1 is MNHEY and CDR2 SMNVEV (reference sequence). The CDR3 has 11 residues. Trimming left V 5 bases short and J 15 bases short, with 13 bases between. CDR3 coding DNA: TGTGCCAGCAGTGCTGGGCTTAGGGTGTTTTTT. Encoded protein: CASSAGLRVFF.

The rearrangement joins TRBV27 to TRBJ2-7; D gene unclear. Germline assignment: CDR1 MNHEY and CDR2 SMNVEV (reference sequence). CDR3 size: 14 residues. Deletions cut 2 bases from V and 2 bases from J, with 10 bases between. Written as DNA, the CDR3 is TGTGCCAGCAGTTTAGGTGTAGGGCCCTACGAGCAGTACTTC. Residues: CASSLGVGPYEQYF.

This clone appeared once. V and J are TRBV18 and TRBJ1-2; the D gene is possibly TRBD1 (6 bases). CDR3 length equals 18 residues. Germline-derived CDR1 and CDR2 are KGHSH and LQKENI. The V and J ends lost 6 bases and 2 bases respectively, with 25 bases between them. The CDR3 loop reads CASSPRAGVENGNYGYTF. In DNA form, the CDR3 reads TGTGCCAGCTCCCCCAGGGCAGGGGTCGAGAACGGGAACTATGGCTACACCTTC.

The chain is built from TRBV19 and TRBJ1-6, with D maybe TRBD1 (5 bases). Germline CDR1 LNHDA, CDR2 SQIVND (reference sequence). The V gene lost 7 bases and the J gene lost 6 bases, with 16 bases spanning the gap. The CDR3 loop spans 15 amino acids. As DNA, the CDR3 is TGTGCCAGTACCCCTACCGGGGGAGCTAATTCACCCCTCCACTTT. It yields the protein CASTPTGGANSPLHF. The whole variable domain, remainder taken from reference TRBV19 and TRBJ1-6, is DGGITQSPKYLFRKEGQNVTLSCEQNLNHDAMYWYRQDPGQGLRLIYYSQIVNDFQKGDIAEGYSVSREKKESFPLTVTSAQKNPTAFYLCASTPTGGANSPLHFGNGTRLTVT.

The CDR3 reads CASMLSSYNEQFF. CDR3 nucleotide sequence: TGTGCCAGCATGCTTAGCTCCTACAATGAGCAGTTCTTC. The chain is built from TRBV7-9 and TRBJ2-1; D is unclear. The CDR3 loop spans 13 amino acids. Germline CDR1 and CDR2: SEHNR and FQNEAQ (reference sequence). Trimming shortened V by 7 bases and J by 0 bases, and 7 bases separated the two germline ends.

The V and J genes are TRBV5-8 and TRBJ2-7; 9 bases match TRBD2. Germline trimming cut 2 bases from V and 0 bases from J; bases unmatched to any gene: 6. The CDR3 contains 16 residues. Germline V CDR1 and CDR2: SGHTS, YDEGEE. This chain's CDR3 is CASSLAGGPSSYEQYV. The CDR3, as DNA: TGTGCCAGCAGCTTAGCGGGGGGCCCTAGCTCCTACGAGCAGTACGTC.

The chain combines TRBV10-3 with TRBJ2-1; tentative D call: TRBD2 (6 bases). There are 17 residues in the CDR3. Trimming pared 2 bases from V and 2 bases from J, leaving 16 bases between. Per germline, CDR1 ENHRY and CDR2 SYGVKD. The CDR3, as DNA: TGTGCCATCAGTGAGAACCACCAGGGAGGAACCTACAATGAGCAGTTCTTC. Protein product: CAISENHQGGTYNEQFF.

This clone is categorized as medium-sized (0.01 to 0.1%). J is TRBJ2-2 and V is TRBV25-1, with D unclear. CDR1 MGHDK and CDR2 SYGVNS come from the germline V gene. The CDR3 has 10 residues. Trimming removed 8 bases at V and 4 bases at J, with 2 bases between. CDR3 coding DNA: TGTGCCAGCGGCACCGGGGAGCTGTTTTTT. Translation gives CASGTGELFF.